This is a list of T cell receptor beta chains from one sample in a study of blood T cell repertoires in COVID-19. Repertoires were generated with immunoSEQ multiplex PCR, while TCRdb's copy carries only in-frame clones and drops some. The sample shows 260,000 or so clones, roughly 85% of them seen only once. The specimen was PBMCs or T cells enriched from blood (not recorded which). The receptor set was obtained from a woman aged 45 to 65 who had recovered from COVID-19. CDR3s include the opening cysteine and the closing phenylalanine or tryptophan. D genes are given only for firm matches. The size field is filled for only some rows; it gives once, few, many or a size class.

d_call: .
j_call: TRBJ1-6
v_call: TRBV28
clone_size: few
cdr3_nt: TGTGCCAGCACCTCATCCTCTAGCAATTCACCCCTCCACTTT
cdr3_aa: CASTSSSSNSPLHF

d_call: TRBD1
j_call: TRBJ1-2
v_call: TRBV27
clone_size: .
cdr3_nt: TGTGCCAGCGGGATCAACTCGGGACAGGGGGGAGGCTACACCTTC
cdr3_aa: CASGINSGQGGGYTF

d_call: TRBD1
j_call: TRBJ2-5
v_call: TRBV14
clone_size: .
cdr3_nt: TGTGCCAGCAGCCGACTTAGACAGGGGGTCCAACGGGAGACCCAGTACTTC
cdr3_aa: CASSRLRQGVQRETQYF

d_call: .
j_call: TRBJ1-5
v_call: TRBV27
clone_size: .
cdr3_nt: TGTGCCAGCACGGCAGGGTCGGGTCAGCCCCAGCATTTT
cdr3_aa: CASTAGSGQPQHF

d_call: .
j_call: TRBJ1-3
v_call: TRBV19
clone_size: .
cdr3_nt: TGTGCCAGTAGTTCCCCAGGACAGCCGGCCATTGGAAACACCATATATTTT
cdr3_aa: CASSSPGQPAIGNTIYF

d_call: .
j_call: TRBJ2-4
v_call: TRBV5-1
clone_size: .
cdr3_nt: TGCGCCAGCAGCTTGGGACAGAACCAGAACATTCAGTACTTC
cdr3_aa: CASSLGQNQNIQYF

d_call: .
j_call: TRBJ1-4
v_call: TRBV7-9
clone_size: .
cdr3_nt: TGTGCCAGCAGCTTACAGGTTCGAGGCCAGGGAAATGAAAAACTGTTTTTT
cdr3_aa: CASSLQVRGQGNEKLFF

d_call: .
j_call: TRBJ1-5
v_call: TRBV19
clone_size: .
cdr3_nt: TGTGCCAGTAGTTCCCACGGGGGGCTCAATCAGCCCCAGCATTTT
cdr3_aa: CASSSHGGLNQPQHF

d_call: .
j_call: TRBJ1-1
v_call: TRBV3-1/TRBV3-2
clone_size: once
cdr3_nt: TGTGCCAGCAGCCAAGACAGGGGAAACACTGAAGCTTTCTTT
cdr3_aa: CASSQDRGNTEAFF

d_call: .
j_call: TRBJ2-7
v_call: TRBV2
clone_size: .
cdr3_nt: TGTGCCAGCACGAGGCTCCACGAGCAGTACTTC
cdr3_aa: CASTRLHEQYF

d_call: TRBD1
j_call: TRBJ2-1
v_call: TRBV2
clone_size: .
cdr3_nt: TGTGCCAGCAGTGAAGTGGGGGCTAGTTGGGACAGGGCAAATGAGCAGTTCTTC
cdr3_aa: CASSEVGASWDRANEQFF

d_call: .
j_call: TRBJ1-2
v_call: TRBV5-6
clone_size: .
cdr3_nt: TGTGCCAGCAGCTCCTTCGACGGGGGCTACACCTTC
cdr3_aa: CASSSFDGGYTF

d_call: TRBD1
j_call: TRBJ1-2
v_call: TRBV7-2
clone_size: .
cdr3_nt: TGTGCCAGCAGCTTAGTTCGCGGGACAGACGGGGGCTACACCTTC
cdr3_aa: CASSLVRGTDGGYTF

d_call: .
j_call: TRBJ1-1
v_call: TRBV19
clone_size: .
cdr3_nt: TGTGCCAGTAGTATAGATCTAACAGGGATGAACACTGAAGCTTTCTTT
cdr3_aa: CASSIDLTGMNTEAFF

d_call: .
j_call: TRBJ1-3
v_call: TRBV6-6
clone_size: few
cdr3_nt: TGTGCCAGCAGTCTAGTCGCCAGGGTAATCTCTGGAAACACCATATATTTT
cdr3_aa: CASSLVARVISGNTIYF

d_call: .
j_call: TRBJ2-7
v_call: TRBV28
clone_size: .
cdr3_nt: TGTGCCAGCAGTTCACCGGGACAAACCTACGAGCAGTACTTC
cdr3_aa: CASSSPGQTYEQYF

d_call: .
j_call: TRBJ2-7
v_call: TRBV10-1
clone_size: few
cdr3_nt: TGCGCCAGCAGTGAGTCGGGCAGGGCCTACGAGCAGTACTTC
cdr3_aa: CASSESGRAYEQYF

d_call: .
j_call: TRBJ2-7
v_call: TRBV6-2/TRBV6-3
clone_size: .
cdr3_nt: TGTGCCAGCAGTTACTCCCTAGGAGCGGATCCCAAATACGAGCAGTACTTC
cdr3_aa: CASSYSLGADPKYEQYF

d_call: .
j_call: TRBJ2-2
v_call: TRBV9
clone_size: .
cdr3_nt: TGTGCCAGCAGCGCGTCCCTCCGGGAGCTGTTTTTT
cdr3_aa: CASSASLRELFF

d_call: TRBD1
j_call: TRBJ1-2
v_call: TRBV28
clone_size: .
cdr3_nt: TGTGCCAGCAGTTTATCCGTGACAGGGTCCGGCTACACCTTC
cdr3_aa: CASSLSVTGSGYTF

d_call: TRBD1
j_call: TRBJ1-1
v_call: TRBV18
clone_size: few
cdr3_nt: TGTGCCAGCTCACGTCGGGACAGGGACACTGAAGCTTTCTTT
cdr3_aa: CASSRRDRDTEAFF

d_call: .
j_call: TRBJ1-1
v_call: TRBV7-2
clone_size: .
cdr3_nt: TGTGCCAGCATCCCGGGACACCAGAACACTGAAGCTTTCTTT
cdr3_aa: CASIPGHQNTEAFF

d_call: TRBD2
j_call: TRBJ2-5
v_call: TRBV14
clone_size: .
cdr3_nt: TGTGCCAGCAGCCCCCTCGGGAGGAGGGGACAAGAGACCCAGTACTTC
cdr3_aa: CASSPLGRRGQETQYF

d_call: TRBD2
j_call: TRBJ2-2
v_call: TRBV30
clone_size: .
cdr3_nt: TGTGCCTGGAGTGTACTTTACGGGAGGGGGGAGCTGTTTTTT
cdr3_aa: CAWSVLYGRGELFF